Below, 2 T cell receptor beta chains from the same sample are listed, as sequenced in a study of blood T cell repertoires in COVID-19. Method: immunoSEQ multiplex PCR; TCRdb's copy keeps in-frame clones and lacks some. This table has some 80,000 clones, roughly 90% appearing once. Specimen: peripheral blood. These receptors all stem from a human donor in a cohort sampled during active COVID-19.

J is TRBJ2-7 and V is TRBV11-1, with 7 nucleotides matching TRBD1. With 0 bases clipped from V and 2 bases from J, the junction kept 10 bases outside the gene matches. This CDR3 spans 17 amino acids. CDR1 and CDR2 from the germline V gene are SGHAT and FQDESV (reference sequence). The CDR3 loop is CASSLAQGQDATYEQYF. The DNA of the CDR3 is TGTGCCAGCAGCTTAGCGCAAGGACAGGACGCTACCTACGAGCAGTACTTC.

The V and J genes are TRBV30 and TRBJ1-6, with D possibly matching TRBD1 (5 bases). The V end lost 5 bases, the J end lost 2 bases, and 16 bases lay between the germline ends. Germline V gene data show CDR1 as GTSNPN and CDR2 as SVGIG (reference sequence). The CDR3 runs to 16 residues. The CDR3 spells CAWGEIDRTYNSPLHF. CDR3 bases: TGTGCCTGGGGGGAGATCGACAGAACCTATAATTCACCCCTCCACTTT.